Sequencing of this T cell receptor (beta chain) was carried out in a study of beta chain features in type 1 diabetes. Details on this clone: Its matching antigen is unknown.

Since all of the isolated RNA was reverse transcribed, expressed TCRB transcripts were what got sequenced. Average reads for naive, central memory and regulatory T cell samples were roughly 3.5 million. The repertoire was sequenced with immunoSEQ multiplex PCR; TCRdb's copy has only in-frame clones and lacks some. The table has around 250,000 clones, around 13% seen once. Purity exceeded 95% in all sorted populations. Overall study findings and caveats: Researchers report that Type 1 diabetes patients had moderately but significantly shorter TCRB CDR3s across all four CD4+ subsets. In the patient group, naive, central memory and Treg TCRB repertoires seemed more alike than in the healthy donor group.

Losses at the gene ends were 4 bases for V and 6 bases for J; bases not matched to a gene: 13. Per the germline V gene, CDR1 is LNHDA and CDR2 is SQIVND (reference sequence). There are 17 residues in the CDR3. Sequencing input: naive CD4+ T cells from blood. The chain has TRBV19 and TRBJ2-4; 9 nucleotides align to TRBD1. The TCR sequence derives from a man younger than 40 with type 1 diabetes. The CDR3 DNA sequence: TGTGCCAGTAGTACCTCAACCGGGACAGGGTCCAGAAACATTCAGTACTTC. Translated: CASSTSTGTGSRNIQYF.